A single sample is the source of the 13 T cell receptor beta chains below, sequenced in a study of Tregs in tolerant kidney transplant recipients. This table comes from immunoSEQ multiplex PCR, and its TCRdb copy is limited to in-frame clones, with some not included. The data hold roughly 80,000 clones, with 98% observed a single time. The starting material was CD4+ T cells from blood, obtained before the transplant. The receptors were sampled from a human donor who received a combined kidney and bone marrow transplant.

The CDR3: CASSLMESFYGYTF. The CDR3 region has the DNA TGTGCCAGCAGCTTAATGGAGAGCTTCTATGGCTACACCTTC. The chain couples TRBV7-2 to TRBJ1-2; D gene unclear. Germline lookup yields CDR1 SGHTA and CDR2 FQGNSA. Trimming cost V 2 bases and J 4 bases, with 11 bases left between them. The CDR3 is 14 amino acids.

CDR3 nucleotide sequence: TGTGCCAGCAGCGCCCCCACTAGATACAATGAGCAGTTCTTC. It encodes CASSAPTRYNEQFF. V is TRBV9 and J is TRBJ2-1; possibly TRBD2 for D (5 bases). Trimming took off 3 bases at V and 4 bases at J, with 11 bases between the two ends. The CDR3 length is 14 residues. Per the germline V gene, CDR1 is SGDLS and CDR2 is YYNGEE.

The chain couples TRBV5-6 to TRBJ2-5, with TRBD1 identical over 7 bases. The germline gives CDR1 SGHDT, CDR2 YYEEEE. V lost 3 bases, J lost 4 bases, and 3 bases stayed unmatched. The CDR3 covers 13 residues. Written as DNA, the CDR3 is TGTGCCAGCAGCTACGACAGGGCAGAGACCCAGTACTTC. Translation gives CASSYDRAETQYF.

The chain couples TRBV15 to TRBJ2-6; the D is unclear. Between the trimmed V and J ends, which lost 0 bases and 2 bases, there was a span of 11 bases. Germline assignment: CDR1 LNHNV and CDR2 YYDKDF (reference sequence). CDR3 length: 17 residues. The CDR3 nucleotides read TGTGCCACCAGCAGAGACCCCCGCGCCGCTGGGGCCAACGTCCTGACTTTC. Amino acid sequence: CATSRDPRAAGANVLTF.

The rearrangement uses TRBV7-2 and TRBJ2-3; D gene uncertain. Germline lookup yields CDR1 SGHTA and CDR2 FQGNSA. The length of the CDR3 is 13 residues. V was shortened by 3 bases and J by 5 bases, with 9 bases between the two germline ends. The CDR3 DNA is TGTGCCAGCAGCTTCATCGGGTTAGATACGCAGTATTTT. As protein: CASSFIGLDTQYF.

This sequence joins TRBV30 and TRBJ2-7; TRBD1 matches at 8 bases. The germline gives CDR1 GTSNPN, CDR2 SVGIG (reference sequence). This CDR3 is built from 14 residues. The J segment lost 3 bases and the V segment lost 6 bases, leaving 10 bases of the junction unmatched. The CDR3 spells CACSWTGSHYEQYF. CDR3 sequence (DNA): TGTGCCTGTTCCTGGACAGGGTCCCACTACGAGCAGTACTTC. Complete variable domain (other parts from reference TRBV30 and TRBJ2-7): SQTIHQWPATLVQPVGSPLSLECTVEGTSNPNLYWYRQAAGRGLQLLFYSVGIGQISSEVPQNLSASRPQDRQFILSSKKLLLSDSGFYLCACSWTGSHYEQYFGPGTRLTVT.

The rearrangement uses TRBV7-2 and TRBJ2-5; 10 positions match TRBD2. Looked up from germline, CDR1 is SGHTA and CDR2 is FQGNSA. The CDR3 length is 16 residues. V shed 1 base and J 1 base; nucleotides not matched to a gene: 3. CDR3 nucleotides: TGTGCCAGCAGCTTAGGGTCTAGCGGGGGCCAAGAGACCCAGTACTTC. Protein sequence: CASSLGSSGGQETQYF.

This chain joins TRBV7-3 and TRBJ2-5, with D possibly matching TRBD2 (6 bases). The germline V gene encodes CDR1 SGHTA and CDR2 FQGTGA. The CDR3 has 13 amino acids. Trimming stripped 5 bases from V and 9 bases from J, with 16 bases between. The CDR3 loop reads CASSLRGERAQYF. DNA of the CDR3: TGTGCCAGCAGCCTTCGCGGGGAAAGGGCCCAGTACTTC.

The chain links TRBV30 to TRBJ1-6, with D perhaps matching TRBD1 (5 bases). Trimming removed 2 bases at V and 7 bases at J, with 12 bases between. From germline, CDR1 is GTSNPN and CDR2 SVGIG (reference sequence). The length of the CDR3 is 14 residues. CDR3 sequence (DNA): TGTGCCTGGAGTTGGGGGACTGCCAATTCACCCCTCCACTTT. Its protein is CAWSWGTANSPLHF.

This chain joins TRBV2 and TRBJ2-1; a weak D match, TRBD1 (6 bases). This CDR3 contains 15 residues. From germline, CDR1 is SNHLY and CDR2 FYNNEI. Trimming pared 8 bases from V and 4 bases from J, leaving 18 bases between. CDR3 sequence reads: CASDSAGTSYNEQFF. The CDR3, as DNA: TGTGCCAGCGATAGCGCCGGGACAAGTTACAATGAGCAGTTCTTC.

The chain uses TRBV19 and TRBJ2-1, with 12 bases fitting TRBD2. The CDR3 totals 14 residues. V shed 7 bases, J shed 8 bases, and the junction held 6 bases outside the gene matches. Germline CDR1 and CDR2: LNHDA and SQIVND (reference sequence). The DNA for the CDR3 is TGTGCCAGTATGCTAGCGGGAGGGCCGTATGAGCAGTTCTTC. It translates to CASMLAGGPYEQFF. The whole variable domain, filled in from reference TRBV19 and TRBJ2-1, reads DGGITQSPKYLFRKEGQNVTLSCEQNLNHDAMYWYRQDPGQGLRLIYYSQIVNDFQKGDIAEGYSVSREKKESFPLTVTSAQKNPTAFYLCASMLAGGPYEQFFGPGTRLTVL.

The chain couples TRBV30 to TRBJ1-5; D gene uncertain. Looked up from germline, CDR1 is GTSNPN and CDR2 is SVGIG (reference sequence). The CDR3 loop spans 13 amino acids. The V end lost 1 base, the J end lost 8 bases, and 12 bases lay between the germline ends. CDR3 loop: CAWSGRGNEPQHF. CDR3 coding DNA: TGTGCCTGGAGTGGCAGAGGGAACGAGCCCCAGCATTTT.

This chain links TRBV14 with TRBJ2-7, with 8 bases identical to TRBD1. This CDR3 contains 15 residues. The germline CDR1 and CDR2 sequences are SGHDN and FVKESK. V was pared by 5 bases and J by 2 bases, with 8 bases of the junction left unmatched. The CDR3, as DNA: TGTGCCAGCAGCGTCTCCGGACAGGGAACCTACGAGCAGTACTTC. Residues: CASSVSGQGTYEQYF.